The rows below give T cell receptor beta chains drawn from one sample of a study of CD8+ T cells in alopecia areata. Assay used: immunoSEQ multiplex PCR; TCRdb lists only in-frame clones, some missing. The sample records 140,000 or so clones, around 51% being singletons. Sequenced here: CD4+ T cells sorted from blood, sampled at week 0. These receptors originate from a human donor with alopecia areata. Both conserved end residues are part of each CDR3. D genes are given only for firm matches. Rows give clone size only sometimes, using once, few, many, or a class for an expanded clone.

- | TRBJ1-4 | 13 | - | TRBV7-8 | CASSRDGGEKLFF | TGTGCCAGCAGCCGCGACGGTGGTGAAAAACTGTTTTTT
TRBD1 | TRBJ1-2 | 12 | - | TRBV29-1 | CSARGQNYGYTF | TGCAGCGCCAGGGGACAGAACTATGGCTACACCTTC
TRBD2 | TRBJ2-7 | 16 | few | TRBV5-1 | CASSLDYSGMRYEQYF | TGCGCCAGCAGCTTGGATTATAGCGGGATGCGCTACGAGCAGTACTTC
TRBD1 | TRBJ2-2 | 13 | - | TRBV30 | CAWSHRGTGELFF | TGTGCCTGGAGTCACAGGGGCACCGGGGAGCTGTTTTTT
- | TRBJ1-1 | 13 | - | TRBV30 | CAWGLDRNTEAFF | TGTGCCTGGGGCCTGGACAGGAACACTGAAGCTTTCTTT
- | TRBJ1-3 | 12 | - | TRBV30 | CAWRDSGNTIYF | TGTGCCTGGAGGGACTCTGGAAACACCATATATTTT
TRBD2 | TRBJ2-3 | 14 | - | TRBV18 | CASSGTSAPDTQYF | TGTGCCAGCTCCGGGACTAGCGCCCCAGATACGCAGTATTTT
TRBD1 | TRBJ2-5 | 14 | - | TRBV5-4 | CASSGQEKQETQYF | TGTGCCAGCAGCGGACAGGAAAAACAAGAGACCCAGTACTTC
- | TRBJ2-5 | 15 | - | TRBV6-5 | CASSHDPNSWETQYF | TGTGCCAGCAGTCACGACCCCAATAGTTGGGAGACCCAGTACTTC
- | TRBJ2-3 | 13 | - | TRBV2 | CASPRVGADTQYF | TGTGCCAGCCCCCGAGTGGGGGCAGATACGCAGTATTTT
TRBD1 | TRBJ2-7 | 16 | few | TRBV28 | CASSLRPPGQGYEQYF | TGTGCCAGCAGTCTCCGCCCGCCGGGACAGGGATACGAGCAGTACTTC
- | TRBJ2-7 | 14 | - | TRBV29-1 | CSVLGPVKGDEQYF | TGCAGCGTTTTAGGACCGGTCAAGGGGGACGAGCAGTACTTC
- | TRBJ2-2 | 18 | - | TRBV30 | CAWSVHFASRVGRGELFF | TGTGCCTGGAGTGTACACTTCGCCTCCCGGGTGGGTCGCGGGGAGCTGTTTTTT
- | TRBJ2-3 | 11 | once | TRBV20-1 | CSARHGQTQYF | TGCAGTGCTAGACATGGGCAAACGCAGTATTTT
TRBD1 | TRBJ1-2 | 13 | - | TRBV7-3 | CASSQDREGGYTF | TGTGCCAGCAGCCAGGACAGGGAAGGCGGCTACACCTTC
- | TRBJ2-7 | 16 | - | TRBV27 | CASSLKAQAMIGEQYF | TGTGCCAGCAGTTTAAAGGCACAGGCGATGATCGGGGAGCAGTACTTC
TRBD2 | TRBJ2-7 | 15 | - | TRBV4-2 | CASSQVAGAEYEQYF | TGTGCCAGCAGCCAAGTAGCGGGGGCCGAATACGAGCAGTACTTC
TRBD2 | TRBJ2-7 | 14 | - | TRBV7-2 | CASTLGGRVNEQYF | TGTGCCAGCACCTTGGGCGGGAGAGTGAACGAGCAGTACTTC
TRBD2 | TRBJ2-7 | 18 | few | TRBV7-8 | CASSLALPTSGSFHEQYF | TGTGCCAGCAGCTTAGCGCTTCCTACTAGCGGGAGTTTTCACGAGCAGTACTTC
TRBD1 | TRBJ1-5 | 14 | - | TRBV7-2 | CASSWGQFNQPQHF | TGTGCCAGCAGCTGGGGACAGTTCAATCAGCCCCAGCATTTT
- | TRBJ2-3 | 14 | few | TRBV28 | CASNGAGGTDTQYF | TGTGCCAGCAATGGGGCAGGGGGCACAGATACGCAGTATTTT
TRBD2 | TRBJ2-1 | 15 | - | TRBV6-5 | CASSYAQLAQNEQFF | TGTGCCAGCAGTTACGCCCAACTAGCGCAGAATGAGCAGTTCTTC
- | TRBJ2-1 | 15 | - | TRBV29-1 | CSVDQRNRPYNEQFF | TGCAGCGTAGACCAACGGAATCGCCCCTACAATGAGCAGTTCTTC
- | TRBJ1-5 | 12 | - | TRBV30 | CAWSGGIQPQHF | TGTGCCTGGAGTGGGGGCATTCAGCCCCAGCATTTT
TRBD2 | TRBJ2-2 | 15 | once | TRBV29-1 | CSVGLAGGGTGELFF | TGCAGCGTGGGACTAGCGGGAGGGGGCACCGGGGAGCTGTTTTTT
- | TRBJ1-5 | 14 | - | TRBV19 | CASRGRGSNQPQHF | TGTGCCAGTAGGGGGCGTGGGAGCAATCAGCCCCAGCATTTT
- | TRBJ1-5 | 16 | few | TRBV23-1 | CASRDPTDYSNQPQHF | TGCGCCAGCAGGGACCCGACAGACTATAGCAATCAGCCCCAGCATTTT
- | TRBJ2-7 | 12 | - | TRBV11-2 | CASSLEDTEQYF | TGTGCCAGCAGCTTAGAGGATACCGAGCAGTACTTC
TRBD2 | TRBJ2-1 | 14 | - | TRBV10-3 | CAIRGLTINNEQFF | TGTGCCATCAGGGGACTAACCATAAACAATGAGCAGTTCTTC